This T cell receptor (beta chain) was identified in a study of blood T cell repertoires in COVID-19. Measured with immunoSEQ multiplex PCR; TCRdb has only the in-frame clones, and not every one. This sample has just over 150,000 clones, with 84% found just once. This CDR3 has 14 amino acids. Per germline, CDR1 MNHEY and CDR2 SMNVEV (reference sequence). The V and J ends lost 2 bases and 4 bases, in that order; junction bases with no gene match: 4. This chain joins TRBV27 and TRBJ2-7; TRBD2 matches 8 bases. Material: peripheral blood. The source is a woman aged 45-59 years with acute or convalescent COVID-19. The CDR3 DNA sequence: TGTGCCAGCAGTTTAACGGGGGGGGCTTACGAGCAGTACTTC. This gives the protein CASSLTGGAYEQYF.